Listed below are T cell receptor beta chains from one sample, sequenced in a study of CD8+CD57+ T cells in acquired aplastic anemia. TCRdb re-called the reads with MiXCR, one entry per CDR3 protein. The repertoire holds some 180,000 distinct CDR3 sequences, with just over 45% as singletons. Sequencing input: sorted CD4+, CD8+, or CD8+CD57+ T cells (not recorded which) from PBMCs. The receptors shown here come from a human donor in good health. The CDR3 runs from the conserved cysteine through the conserved F or W.

j_call v_call cdr3_aa
TRBJ2-1 TRBV24-1 CATSDLYREGQFF
TRBJ2-5 TRBV10-2 CASSETEETQYF
TRBJ1-2 TRBV6-5 CASSYSGGQGSYGYTF
TRBJ2-3 TRBV10-1 CASSETGGAGDTQYF
TRBJ2-2 TRBV5-4 CASSLAVAGLGTGELFF
TRBJ1-1 TRBV29-1 CSVWKNTEAFF
TRBJ2-7 TRBV24-1 CATSDLPSPGTSLSYEQYF
TRBJ1-4 TRBV30 CAWSGTGVREKLFF
TRBJ2-7 TRBV10-3 CAISESLAGPYEQYF
TRBJ1-6 TRBV2 CASSAQGTGRGNLPLHF
TRBJ2-3 TRBV3-1 CASSGLDTQYF
TRBJ2-1 TRBV19 CASRGLAVTYNEQFF
TRBJ2-3 TRBV15 CATREAATDTQYF
TRBJ2-1 TRBV10-3 CASGGGTYNEQFF
TRBJ2-7 TRBV24-1 CATSDPYDGREQYF